What follows is one T cell receptor (beta chain) and its context. Its recognized antigen is unknown. No much larger clone exists at a distance of one base, and base qualities are not known. This entry belongs to a study of memory CD4+ T cells and cytomegalovirus serostatus (dated by TCRdb to the late 2010s). With respect to the entire study: A total of about 35 healthy Belgian adults, of whom 9 were CMV seropositive and 24 were CMV seronegative, were included in the cohort. To replicate a published TCR-based CMV serostatus classifier, the researchers sequenced the CD4+ memory TCRbeta repertoires of a Belgian cohort whose cytomegalovirus serostatus was known.

Genomic DNA was extracted from sorted cells with the Quick-DNA Microprep Kit. Amplification of TCRbeta DNA was done with the immunoSEQ hsTCRbeta kit, following the protocol from the manufacturer. An Illumina MiSeq instrument was used to sequence the TCRbeta libraries. Per the original workflow: Removing out-of-frame sequences left under 2.5 million distinct TCRbeta sequences, an average of around 67,000 per individual. Each individual was scored according to the count of 164 previously reported CMV-associated TCRbeta sequences and the total productive distinct TCRbeta count. A beta-binomial model was reimplemented in Python, and random forests from scikit-learn, run with default parameters, were trained on data from the US cohort. Classifier performance on the Belgian cohort was summarized as median AUC with percentile confidence intervals calculated over 10,000 bootstrap iterations. The table was pulled from immuneACCESS by TCRdb, which kept in-frame rearrangements only. Such tables lose some clones; where checked, under half of the loss comes from unresolved V genes, and the rest has no known cause. From that table come the V and J calls and clone size; the DNA was used to work out D and trimming. Counted in this sample were tens of thousands of clones; over 60% of them appeared once. The top ten constitute approximately 1.8% of the sample.

What the study reported, not specific to this receptor: For predicting CMV serostatus, the median bootstrapped AUC was approximately 0.95 using the original framework and approximately 0.91 using a US-trained random forest. Only CD4+CD45RO+ memory cells were sequenced, unlike the original study, which covered naive and memory CD4+ and CD8+ populations. A median bootstrapped AUC of around 0.95 with a 95% CI of 0.76-1.00 was achieved on the Belgian cohort by the original-framework classifier. Results were interpreted as suggesting that the CMV-associated TCR signature is largely present in the CD4+ memory repertoire. Of 164 previously reported CMV-associated TCRbeta sequences, some 73 appeared in the CD4+ memory repertoires, each in one to five individuals.

The CDR3 starts with the cysteine, ends with the phenylalanine, and has 14 residues. Only the CDR3 DNA is retained, 42 bases long and in frame from the first base. V is reduced by 3 bases and J by 0 bases, leaving a spacing of 6 bases between them. The germline V gene (reference sequence) specifies SEHNR as CDR1 and FQNEAQ as CDR2. A FACSAria II was used to sort memory CD4+ T cells, defined as single viable CD3+CD4+CD8-CD45RO+ cells. To determine CMV serostatus, a Roche Elecsys assay was used that detects serum IgG against CMV pp150, pp28, p38 and p52. After thawing, total CD4+ T cells were enriched by positive selection with CD4 magnetic microbeads. The samples came from a separate study whose specific focus was interrogating the CD4+ T cell memory repertoire. Peripheral blood mononuclear cells were isolated and cryopreserved following standard operating procedures; serum was stored at -80 °C. The staining relied on CD3-PerCP (BW264/56), CD4-APC (RPA-T4), CD45RO-PE (UCHT1) and CD8-Pacific Orange (3B5) antibodies, and Sytox blue was used to exclude non-viable cells.

The chain is assembled from TRBV7-9 and TRBJ1-3, with no confident D gene call. Sequences were obtained from memory CD4+ T cells from blood. This sequence was found in an adult in good health and CMV-seronegative. CDR3 loop: CASSFSVSGNTIYF. The DNA sequence is TGTGCCAGCAGCTTCTCAGTCTCTGGAAACACCATATATTTT. With all but the CDR3 taken from the reference TRBV7-9 and TRBJ1-3 genes, the full variable domain is: DTGVSQNPRHKITKRGQNVTFRCDPISEHNRLYWYRQTLGQGPEFLTYFQNEAQLEKSRLLSDRFSAERPKGSFSTLEIQRTEQGDSAMYLCASSFSVSGNTIYFGEGSWLTVV.